Described below is a single T cell receptor (beta chain) sequence and its context. This clone was counted a single time. Its antigen is not yet known. The record has no base qualities; no much larger clone is one base away. These data belong to a study of T cell responses to AZD1222 COVID-19 vaccine (dated by TCRdb to the early 2020s). Concerning the study at large: TCR sequencing was performed for roughly 240 trial participants, of whom 200 to 220 were given two doses of AZD1222 and approximately 25 were given two doses of MenACWY control vaccine. Trial participants were enrolled into age subgroups of 18-55, 56-69 and 70-plus years, which contained 148, 28 and 57 TCR-sequenced participants, respectively. Findings and caveats that apply to the study as a whole: The whole spike protein was spanned by vaccine-associated CD4 TCRs, and dominant responses were seen in regions 160-218 and 743-854. No day 14 peak-response samples were available, so repertoires were characterized only after the peak T cell response. Participants were mostly white British, with more females than males. The authors suggested clonal diversity may have been underestimated. Nearly half of unique spike-specific TCRs reportedly recognized epitopes outside regions mutated in the B.1.351 and B.1.1.7 variants. Conclusions about previously exposed vaccinees were limited because only a handful of AZD1222 recipients were SARS-CoV-2 seropositive at baseline. The 56-69-year group was small, and its depth increase did not reach significance, likely because of low power. After two AZD1222 doses, spike-specific TCR breadth and depth were significantly higher than at day 0 and than in MenACWY recipients.

What this sample's time point label stands for: about 28 days (+/-7) after the second vaccine dose. AZD1222 recipients given second doses at about 4 weeks or at about 12 weeks were pooled, since spike-specific TCR depth and breadth were not found to differ between the two schedules. Vaccinee samples came from UK trials COV001 and COV002, including a single-blind randomized controlled phase 2/3 trial of AZD1222 (ChAdOx1 nCoV-19) in healthy adults. For TCRbeta chain sequencing, PBMC samples were collected from trial participants at day 0 and at day 28 after the second dose. The CDR3 regions of human TCRbeta chains were subjected to immunosequencing. Under the source paper's analysis protocol: TCRs in the repertoires were compared against a reference library of SARS-CoV-2-specific TCRs that had been generated with the MIRA antigen-specificity platform. Breadth meant the fraction of unique TCRs that were SARS-CoV-2-associated, whereas depth meant the fraction of total T cells that were SARS-CoV-2-associated. Using the MIRA data, each spike-specific TCR was mapped to the spike region that the TCR reacts to and placed in a CD4 or CD8 class. Log10-transformed breadth and depth values were compared by one-way ANOVA with Sidak's multiple comparisons tests. TCRdb retrieved this table from immuneACCESS and kept in-frame rearrangements only. Not all clones are present; in checked studies, unresolved V genes account for under half, and no reason is known for the remainder. D and trimming come from the DNA, and the V and J calls and clone size come from that table. Within this sample are tens of thousands of clones, with around nine tenths of them counted one time only. Clones ranked in the top ten supply roughly 11% of the sample.

The sample consisted of peripheral blood, taken 28 days after the second AZD1222 dose. This clonotype was sampled from an adult who received the AZD1222 COVID-19 vaccine.

The CDR3 protein is CAGWGGRQFF. The bases read TGTGCCGGATGGGGTGGACGTCAGTTCTTC. This chain is built from TRBV7-3 and TRBJ2-1; the D gene is unclear. V is cut by 11 bases and J by 13 bases, and the space between the germline ends is 15 bases. The germline V gene sets CDR1 to SGHTA and CDR2 to FQGTGA. Including the terminal cysteine and phenylalanine, the CDR3 comprises 10 residues. Here the CDR3 DNA is all that survives: 30 bases in frame from base 1.